The 31 T cell receptor beta chains below were found in one sample sequenced in a study of immune evolution from preneoplasia to lung adenocarcinoma. Sequenced by immunoSEQ multiplex PCR; TCRdb stores in-frame clones only, minus some. The table has about 41,000 clones, around 79% seen once. The sequenced sample consisted of FFPE invasive lung adenocarcinoma tissue. The source of these receptors is a person aged 55 to 75 with lung adenocarcinoma.

This rearrangement joins TRBV6-5 to TRBJ2-3; 16 nucleotides agree with TRBD2. After removal of 5 bases from V and 11 bases from J, the junction contained 7 bases not matched to a gene. The CDR3 loop spans 15 amino acids. CDR1 and CDR2 (germline): MNHEY, SVGAGI. CDR3 sequence: CASSGTSGRAQGQYF. The CDR3, as DNA: TGTGCCAGCAGTGGGACTAGCGGGAGGGCCCAGGGGCAGTATTTT.

A word on this clone: One end of the junction is discordant with germline, which a read error may explain. The genes are TRBV7-7 and TRBJ2-5; possibly TRBD1 or TRBD2 for D (5 bases each). This CDR3 contains 13 residues. Germline assignment: CDR1 SSHAT and CDR2 FNYEAQ (reference sequence). The CDR3 region is CASSPGQGGTQYF. CDR3 sequence (DNA): TGTGCTAGCAGCCCGGGGCAGGGCGGGACCCAGTACTTC.

The sample holds one count of this clone. The chain couples TRBV7-2 to TRBJ2-7; 14 bases fit TRBD2. V trimming: 1 base; J trimming: 7 bases; junction bases outside the gene matches: 6. The CDR3 is made up of 16 amino acids. Germline CDR1 SGHTA, CDR2 FQGNSA. The CDR3, as DNA: TGTGCCAGCAGCTTAGAGGGGACTAGCGGGGGAAGGGAGCAGTACTTC. As protein: CASSLEGTSGGREQYF.

The chain has TRBV7-2 and TRBJ2-3; D not resolved. CDR3 length: 13 residues. Germline V gene sequence: CDR1 SGHTA, CDR2 FQGNSA. Trimming pared 7 bases from V and 2 bases from J, leaving 10 bases between. The CDR3 bases are TGTGCCAGCAAAACGGACCTCACAGATACGCAGTATTTT. As protein: CASKTDLTDTQYF.

In its sample, this clone was seen a few times. The chain couples TRBV6-5 to TRBJ2-7; TRBD1 matches at 9 bases. The CDR3 has 14 residues. The trim removed 7 bases at V and 6 bases at J, leaving 10 bases unmatched. Germline V gives CDR1 MNHEY, CDR2 SVGAGI. Written as DNA, the CDR3 is TGTGCCAGCAAAGGACAGGGGAGACAGGCCGAGCAGTACTTC. This translates into CASKGQGRQAEQYF.

The chain links TRBV2 to TRBJ2-4; D call uncertain. Deletions cut 8 bases from V and 4 bases from J, with 9 bases between. Germline V gene data show CDR1 as SNHLY and CDR2 as FYNNEI. This CDR3 has 12 amino acids. The CDR3 reads CASGFQKNIQYF. In DNA, the CDR3 is TGTGCCAGCGGATTCCAGAAAAACATTCAGTACTTC.

The gene calls are TRBV5-4 and TRBJ2-6; 11 nucleotides match TRBD1. This CDR3 contains 17 residues. The ends lost 5 bases at V and 1 base at J; junction bases unmatched: 5. CDR1 and CDR2 (germline): SGHNT, YYREEE (reference sequence). The CDR3 bases are TGTGCCAGCAGACCGGGACAGGGGGTATCTGGGGCCAACGTCCTGACTTTC. The encoded protein is CASRPGQGVSGANVLTF.

This chain connects TRBV30 to TRBJ2-3; D not certain. Germline CDR1 GTSNPN, CDR2 SVGIG (reference sequence). The CDR3 covers 11 residues. With 0 bases removed from V and 7 bases from J, the gap between germline ends came to 5 bases. This CDR3 is CAWSVVYTQYF. The CDR3 coding sequence is TGTGCCTGGAGTGTAGTCTATACGCAGTATTTT.

This chain links TRBV4-2 with TRBJ1-5; 8 bases agree with TRBD1. V lost 0 bases and J lost 1; bases outside the gene matches: 2. In germline, CDR1 is LGHNA, CDR2 YNFKEQ. The CDR3 contains 16 residues. CDR3 coding DNA: TGTGCCAGCAGCCAAGATAGGACAGGGAGCAATCAGCCCCAGCATTTT. It encodes CASSQDRTGSNQPQHF.

The gene calls are TRBV19 and TRBJ2-7, with D possibly matching TRBD2 (7 bases). The germline V and J ends were trimmed by 7 bases and 6 bases, with 16 bases remaining between them. The V gene's germline CDR1 is LNHDA and CDR2 SQIVND (reference sequence). This CDR3 has 13 amino acids. CDR3 region: CASKSAGGAEQYF. CDR3 DNA: TGTGCCAGTAAATCCGCTGGGGGGGCCGAGCAGTACTTC.

The gene calls are TRBV5-1 and TRBJ1-1; D may be TRBD1 (5 bases). With 7 bases removed from V and 7 bases from J, the gap between germline ends came to 20 bases. Germline CDR1 SGHRS, CDR2 YFSETQ. The CDR3 has 14 residues. CDR3 residues: CASSFRGTQNEAFF. As DNA, the CDR3 is TGCGCCAGCTCCTTCCGCGGGACTCAAAATGAAGCTTTCTTT.

This clone was seen only a few times. The chain links TRBV27 to TRBJ2-7, with TRBD2 matching 12 bases. The CDR3 is 15 residues long. Losses at the gene ends were 6 bases for V and 3 bases for J; bases not matched to a gene: 6. The germline gives CDR1 MNHEY, CDR2 SMNVEV (reference sequence). CDR3 amino acids: CASREGLAGYYEQYF. The DNA of the CDR3 is TGTGCCAGCAGGGAAGGACTAGCGGGGTACTACGAGCAGTACTTC.

The V and J genes are TRBV11-2 and TRBJ2-7; D call uncertain. This CDR3 region has 12 residues. Deletions cut 5 bases from V and 6 bases from J, with 11 bases between. Germline assignment: CDR1 SGHAT and CDR2 FQNNGV. Here the CDR3 reads CASSPRMGEQYF. The CDR3 DNA is TGTGCCAGCAGCCCTAGAATGGGCGAGCAGTACTTC.

This rearrangement joins TRBV6-6 to TRBJ2-1, with 8 positions matching TRBD1. The CDR3 has 15 amino acids. V trimming: 7 bases; J trimming: 6 bases; junction bases outside the gene matches: 11. Per germline, CDR1 MNHNY and CDR2 SVGAGI (reference sequence). CDR3 DNA: TGTGCCAGCAATACATCCCCGGACAGGGTCAATGAGCAGTTCTTC. It yields the protein CASNTSPDRVNEQFF.

The CDR3 sequence: CASSSVWGKVSTGELFF. CDR3 coding DNA: TGTGCCAGTAGTAGTGTGTGGGGGAAAGTGAGCACCGGGGAGCTGTTTTTT. The chain combines TRBV19 with TRBJ2-2, with D perhaps being TRBD1 or TRBD2 (5 bases each). The CDR3 runs 17 residues. Trimming removed 4 bases from V and 4 bases from J, with 19 bases in between. Germline assignment: CDR1 LNHDA and CDR2 SQIVND (reference sequence).

V gene TRBV6-5 combines with J gene TRBJ1-2, with TRBD1 matching over 10 bases. With V trimmed by 4 bases and J by 4 bases, 3 bases remained unmatched. This CDR3 has 14 residues. Germline V gene data show CDR1 as MNHEY and CDR2 as SVGAGI. Written as DNA, the CDR3 is TGTGCCAGCAGTTCCCGGGACAGGGGCTATGGCTACACCTTC. Protein: CASSSRDRGYGYTF.

The rearrangement uses TRBV5-6 and TRBJ2-7; 8 positions match TRBD1. This CDR3 comprises 14 residues. V lost 2 bases to trimming and J lost 3 bases; unmatched junction nucleotides: 4. Germline V gene data show CDR1 as SGHDT and CDR2 as YYEEEE. The CDR3 spells CASSFSGTGYEQYF. In nucleotides, the CDR3 is TGTGCCAGCAGCTTCTCCGGGACAGGCTACGAGCAGTACTTC.

The CDR3: CASSQDRVWTQYF. CDR3 bases: TGCGCCAGCAGCCAAGATCGGGTGTGGACCCAGTACTTC. The chain combines TRBV4-3 with TRBJ2-5; D unclear. V lost 0 bases, J lost 7 bases, and 9 bases lay in between. The CDR3 covers 13 residues. Germline V gene lookup returns CDR1 LGHNA and CDR2 YSLEER.

V and J are TRBV19 and TRBJ1-5; weak D call: TRBD1 (5 bases). With 3 bases removed from V and 0 bases from J, the gap between germline ends came to 12 bases. This CDR3 is 16 amino acids long. Germline V gene data show CDR1 as LNHDA and CDR2 as SQIVND (reference sequence). The CDR3 sequence is CASSILQAGSNQPQHF. Here the CDR3 DNA reads TGTGCCAGTAGTATCCTACAGGCGGGTAGCAATCAGCCCCAGCATTTT.

With regard to this clone: The sample contains more than one DNA sequence encoding this CDR3. The chain joins TRBV5-1 to TRBJ2-5; a possible D gene is TRBD2 (5 bases). The CDR3 is 13 amino acids. V was clipped by 2 bases and J by 2 bases, with 7 bases between them. Germline assignment: CDR1 SGHRS and CDR2 YFSETQ. The chain's CDR3 is CASSLPGQETQYF. The CDR3 coding sequence is TGCGCCAGCAGCTTACCGGGACAAGAGACCCAGTACTTC.

The V call is TRBV2, the J call TRBJ2-5; possible D gene TRBD1, 6 bases. The CDR3 runs 15 residues. CDR1 SNHLY and CDR2 FYNNEI come from the germline V gene. The V and J ends lost 5 bases and 5 bases respectively, with 18 bases between them. The CDR3 DNA sequence: TGTGCCAGCAGTCTGGTGATGGGGGCGGGTGAGACCCAGTACTTC. Translating gives CASSLVMGAGETQYF. The complete variable domain, with remaining parts taken from reference TRBV2 and TRBJ2-5, reads EPEVTQTPSHQVTQMGQEVILRCVPISNHLYFYWYRQILGQKVEFLVSFYNNEISEKSEIFDDQFSVERPDGSNFTLKIRSTKLEDSAMYFCASSLVMGAGETQYFGPGTRLLVL.

This clone appeared a single time. The chain recombines TRBV20-1 with TRBJ2-7; no definite D call. Germline V gene lookup returns CDR1 DFQATT and CDR2 SNEGSKA (reference sequence). The ends were cut back, 7 bases at V and 3 bases at J, with 7 bases in the middle. CDR3 size: 10 residues. The CDR3 spells CSGFYYEQYF. The CDR3 nucleotides are TGCAGTGGTTTCTACTACGAGCAGTACTTC.

This clone has more than one count but fewer than ten. The chain has TRBV18 and TRBJ2-5; no clear D gene. The V end lost 2 bases, the J end lost 2 bases, and 6 bases lay between the germline ends. CDR1 is KGHSH and CDR2 is LQKENI in the germline V gene. The CDR3 has 13 amino acids. The CDR3 DNA reads TGTGCCAGCTCACCATATGGACAAGAGACCCAGTACTTC. It yields the protein CASSPYGQETQYF.

This clone was detected once. This chain links TRBV18 with TRBJ2-3; D not certain. Germline V gene lookup returns CDR1 KGHSH and CDR2 LQKENI. The CDR3 is made up of 13 amino acids. Trimming pared 10 bases from V and 1 base from J, leaving 12 bases between. This CDR3 reads CATLGRGTDTQYF. The CDR3 DNA is TGTGCCACCCTCGGGCGCGGCACAGATACGCAGTATTTT.

This clone came up a few times. V is TRBV5-6 and J is TRBJ2-6; D not resolved. This CDR3 has 16 residues. CDR1 is SGHDT and CDR2 is YYEEEE in the germline V gene. Between the trimmed V and J ends, which lost 7 bases and 0 bases, there was a span of 14 bases. The CDR3 here is CASSSLSSSGANVLTF. In DNA, the CDR3 is TGTGCCAGCTCCTCACTGTCGAGCTCTGGGGCCAACGTCCTGACTTTC.

This clone was recorded a few times. Other nucleotide sequences from this sample produce the same CDR3. The genes are TRBV5-4 and TRBJ2-3, with a tentative D call TRBD1 (6 bases). Between the trimmed V and J ends, which lost 0 bases and 0 bases, there was a span of 11 bases. Germline loops: CDR1 SGHNT, CDR2 YYREEE (reference sequence). This CDR3 spans 16 amino acids. The CDR3 region is CASSLGAGVSTDTQYF. The CDR3 DNA is TGTGCCAGCAGCTTGGGCGCAGGGGTTAGCACAGATACGCAGTATTTT. The full variable domain, in which reference TRBV5-4 and TRBJ2-3 provide the parts outside the CDR3, is ETGVTQSPTHLIKTRGQQVTLRCSSQSGHNTVSWYQQALGQGPQFIFQYYREEENGRGNFPPRFSGLQFPNYSSELNVNALELDDSALYLCASSLGAGVSTDTQYFGPGTRLTVL.

The rearrangement uses TRBV7-8 and TRBJ1-5, with 7 bases aligning to TRBD1. The junction had 9 bases not matched to a gene; V was cut back by 5 bases and J by 5 bases. This CDR3 has 15 residues. Germline V CDR1 and CDR2: SGHVS, FQNEAQ. CDR3 DNA sequence: TGTGCCAGCAGCCCGTCGACAGGGTTGGATCAGCCCCAGCATTTT. This codes for CASSPSTGLDQPQHF.

The J gene is TRBJ2-4, the V gene TRBV11-2; 7 bases match TRBD1. The CDR3 runs 13 residues. Germline V lookup: CDR1 SGHAT, CDR2 FQNNGV. Trimming took 5 bases from V and 11 from J; bases not matched to a gene: 9. Here the CDR3 reads CASSQGDSPLQYF. CDR3 nucleotides: TGTGCCAGCAGCCAGGGGGACAGTCCCCTTCAGTACTTC.

The CDR3 nucleotides are TGTGCCAGCTCGCCGGACAGGGGGTATCAGCCCCAGCATTTT. Protein: CASSPDRGYQPQHF. This sequence joins TRBV28 and TRBJ1-5; 10 bases line up with TRBD1. Germline trimming cut 8 bases from V and 5 bases from J; bases unmatched to any gene: 6. Germline CDR1 MDHEN, CDR2 SYDVKM. The CDR3 totals 14 residues. The entire variable domain, with the rest obtained from reference TRBV28 and TRBJ1-5, is as follows: DVKVTQSSRYLVKRTGEKVFLECVQDMDHENMFWYRQDPGLGLRLIYFSYDVKMKEKGDIPEGYSVSREKKERFSLILESASTNQTSMYLCASSPDRGYQPQHFGDGTRLSIL.

This clone was counted only a few times. The gene calls are TRBV15 and TRBJ1-2; D possibly corresponds to TRBD1 (6 bases). Trimming removed 3 bases from V and 8 bases from J, with 22 bases in between. Germline lookup yields CDR1 LNHNV and CDR2 YYDKDF (reference sequence). The CDR3 is 16 amino acids. CDR3 in amino acids: CATSSYTGLGNAGYTF. DNA for the CDR3: TGTGCCACCAGCAGCTACACAGGGCTCGGGAATGCGGGCTACACCTTC.

A word on this clone: The same CDR3 arises from other DNA sequences in this sample as well. CDR3: CASSRSTGELFF. The CDR3 coding sequence is TGTGCCAGCAGCAGATCTACCGGGGAGCTGTTTTTT. J is TRBJ2-2 and V is TRBV9; D not certain. Trimming cost V 4 bases and J 5 bases, with 6 bases left between them. In germline, CDR1 is SGDLS, CDR2 YYNGEE. The CDR3 totals 12 residues.